Following are 22 T cell receptor beta chains from one sample sequenced in a study of T cell responses to AZD1222 COVID-19 vaccine. Sequenced by immunoSEQ multiplex PCR; TCRdb stores in-frame clones only, minus some. The top ten hold less than 0.6% of the sample, which has about 270,000 clones, approximately 94% seen once. The material was peripheral blood, obtained 28 days after the second AZD1222 dose. These receptors all stem from an adult who received the AZD1222 COVID-19 vaccine.

The genes are TRBV19 and TRBJ2-4, with D perhaps matching TRBD2 (5 bases). With 6 bases removed from V and 8 bases from J, the gap between germline ends came to 17 bases. CDR1 is LNHDA, CDR2 SQIVND, per germline (reference sequence). The CDR3 loop spans 14 amino acids. This chain's CDR3 is CASSNGGRRDIQYF. The CDR3 coding sequence is TGTGCCAGTAGCAACGGTGGCAGGCGGGACATTCAGTACTTC.

The chain carries TRBV9 and TRBJ1-6; a possible D gene is TRBD1 (6 bases). V lost 0 bases and J lost 8, with 15 bases in between. Germline-derived CDR1 and CDR2 are SGDLS and YYNGEE. CDR3 size: 16 residues. The DNA of the CDR3 is TGTGCCAGCAGCGTAGGAGGGGGGACAAAAGATTCACCCCTCCACTTT. It encodes CASSVGGGTKDSPLHF.

The gene calls are TRBV7-8 and TRBJ2-7; 9 nucleotides agree with TRBD1. This CDR3 is 15 amino acids long. J was trimmed by 3 bases and V by 2 bases; bases with no gene match: 5. Germline CDR1 SGHVS, CDR2 FQNEAQ. The DNA of the CDR3 is TGTGCCAGCAGCTTACGTCGGGACAGGGTCTACGAGCAGTACTTC. Residues: CASSLRRDRVYEQYF.

The chain joins TRBV19 to TRBJ1-6, with D possibly TRBD1 on 5 matching bases. V was cut by 7 bases and J by 6 bases, with 10 bases left in between. This CDR3 region has 13 residues. In germline, CDR1 is LNHDA, CDR2 SQIVND (reference sequence). The CDR3 loop is CASKATANSPLHF. In nucleotides, the CDR3 is TGTGCCAGTAAGGCGACAGCTAATTCACCCCTCCACTTT. Complete variable domain (other parts from reference TRBV19 and TRBJ1-6): DGGITQSPKYLFRKEGQNVTLSCEQNLNHDAMYWYRQDPGQGLRLIYYSQIVNDFQKGDIAEGYSVSREKKESFPLTVTSAQKNPTAFYLCASKATANSPLHFGNGTRLTVT.

Regarding this clone: At one boundary the junction diverges from the germline segment, which might be a read error. The CDR3 DNA reads TGTGCCAGCTCACCACCGTATGATAACCATGGCTACACCTTC. Encoded protein: CASSPPYDNHGYTF. The chain joins TRBV18 to TRBJ1-2; D remains unclear. Germline loops: CDR1 KGHSH, CDR2 LQKENI. This CDR3 has 14 residues.

V and J are TRBV2 and TRBJ1-2, with D possibly TRBD1 on 5 matching bases. Trimming pared 7 bases from V and 0 bases from J, leaving 15 bases between. Germline loops: CDR1 SNHLY, CDR2 FYNNEI. There are 15 residues in the CDR3. The chain's CDR3 is CASTEQGLANYGYTF. The CDR3 nucleotides read TGTGCCAGCACCGAGCAGGGCCTTGCTAACTATGGCTACACCTTC.

This CDR3 is CASSSGSGDPYEQYF. In nucleotides, the CDR3 is TGTGCCAGCAGTTCCGGTAGCGGAGACCCCTACGAGCAGTACTTC. The V call is TRBV4-2, the J call TRBJ2-7, with D tentatively TRBD2 (6 bases). Germline lookup yields CDR1 LGHNA and CDR2 YNFKEQ. The V end lost 6 bases, the J end lost 2 bases, and 17 bases lay between the germline ends. This CDR3 has 15 residues.

V gene TRBV19 combines with J gene TRBJ1-5, with 9 bases aligning to TRBD1. Trimming took 8 bases from V and 6 from J; bases not matched to a gene: 11. This CDR3 is 15 amino acids long. The germline V gene encodes CDR1 LNHDA and CDR2 SQIVND (reference sequence). The CDR3, as DNA: TGTGCCAGTGATCCGGGGGACAGGGTCGGTCAGCCCCAGCATTTT. This sequence encodes CASDPGDRVGQPQHF.

The chain carries TRBV7-2 and TRBJ1-2; 7 nucleotides agree with TRBD1. The CDR3 has 14 amino acids. V lost 3 bases to trimming and J lost 2 bases; unmatched junction nucleotides: 3. Germline V gives CDR1 SGHTA, CDR2 FQGNSA. The CDR3 loop is CASSFGTANYGYTF. The CDR3 nucleotides are TGTGCCAGCAGCTTCGGGACAGCGAACTATGGCTACACCTTC. Drawing the rest from reference TRBV7-2 and TRBJ1-2, the complete variable domain is GAGVSQSPSNKVTEKGKDVELRCDPISGHTALYWYRQSLGQGLEFLIYFQGNSAPDKSGLPSDRFSAERTGGSVSTLTIQRTQQEDSAVYLCASSFGTANYGYTFGSGTRLTVV.

The genes are TRBV6-5 and TRBJ1-6; D remains ambiguous. The germline CDR1 and CDR2 sequences are MNHEY and SVGAGI. V lost 7 bases and J lost 7, with 14 bases in between. This CDR3 spans 14 amino acids. DNA of the CDR3: TGTGCCAGCACCATCGCTTTGGGCAATTCACCCCTCCACTTT. This translates into CASTIALGNSPLHF.

This clone was counted once. The V and J genes are TRBV9 and TRBJ2-7; D is perhaps TRBD2 (5 bases). The ends were cut back, 3 bases at V and 8 bases at J, with 15 bases in the middle. Germline-derived CDR1 and CDR2 are SGDLS and YYNGEE. This CDR3 has 13 amino acids. The CDR3 here is CASSAILDGKQYF. The DNA for the CDR3 is TGTGCCAGCAGCGCCATATTGGACGGGAAGCAGTACTTC.

The V gene is TRBV10-3, the J gene TRBJ1-3, with 7 bases that match TRBD1. V lost 4 bases and J lost 7; bases outside the gene matches: 4. CDR1 is ENHRY, CDR2 SYGVKD, per germline. The CDR3 spans 13 residues. The CDR3 region is CAISGQGKNTIYF. DNA for the CDR3: TGTGCCATCAGTGGACAGGGCAAGAACACCATATATTTT.

The V gene is TRBV29-1, the J gene TRBJ1-1; no clear D. Germline V CDR1 and CDR2: SQVTM, ANQGSEA. Between the trimmed V and J ends, which lost 6 bases and 4 bases, there was a span of 15 bases. The CDR3 totals 13 residues. The CDR3 region is CSVHREVITEAFF. The CDR3 nucleotides read TGCAGCGTCCACCGAGAGGTAATCACTGAAGCTTTCTTT.

The rearrangement links TRBV2 to TRBJ1-6, with 8 nucleotides matching TRBD1. The germline gives CDR1 SNHLY, CDR2 FYNNEI. This CDR3 is 15 amino acids long. J was trimmed by 8 bases and V by 5 bases; bases with no gene match: 8. CDR3: CASSPSLTGDSPLHF. Here the CDR3 DNA reads TGTGCCAGCAGTCCCTCCTTGACAGGGGATTCACCCCTCCACTTT.

This sequence joins TRBV9 and TRBJ2-7; D might be TRBD2 (6 bases). V was trimmed by 3 bases and J by 2 bases, leaving 12 bases between them. Germline CDR1 SGDLS, CDR2 YYNGEE. The CDR3 is 14 amino acids. CDR3 coding DNA: TGTGCCAGCAGCGAAGGGGCGGGGCCCTACGAGCAGTACTTC. This encodes CASSEGAGPYEQYF.

The V gene is TRBV2, the J gene TRBJ2-3; unclear D gene. This CDR3 is built from 14 residues. V lost 10 bases, J lost 0 bases, and 14 bases lay in between. Looked up from germline, CDR1 is SNHLY and CDR2 is FYNNEI. Here the CDR3 DNA reads TGTGCCAACTCCCCCGGTGTAAGCACAGATACGCAGTATTTT. Translating it yields CANSPGVSTDTQYF.

Remarks on this clone: This specimen includes other DNA sequences encoding the same CDR3. V gene TRBV12-3 or TRBV12-4 combines with J gene TRBJ1-4, with D unclear. V was cut by 6 bases and J by 8 bases, with 7 bases left in between. The CDR3 loop spans 11 amino acids. CDR3 loop: CASSLGEKLFF. For the CDR3, the DNA is TGTGCCAGCAGCCTAGGGGAAAAACTGTTTTTT.

The V gene is TRBV10-3, the J gene TRBJ2-1, with D perhaps TRBD1 (6 bases). Germline CDR1 reads ENHRY; CDR2 reads SYGVKD. The CDR3 sequence is 17 residues long. Deletions cut 11 bases from V and 5 bases from J, with 28 bases between. CDR3 residues: CALGGSDGGTSHNEQFF. In DNA form, the CDR3 reads TGTGCCTTAGGGGGTTCCGATGGAGGTACCTCTCACAATGAGCAGTTCTTC.

This chain uses TRBV20-1 with TRBJ2-1, with D possibly called TRBD1 or TRBD2 (5 bases each). The germline V gene has CDR1 DFQATT and CDR2 SNEGSKA (reference sequence). V lost 3 bases and J lost 0, with 12 bases in between. CDR3 length: 15 residues. Written as DNA, the CDR3 is TGCAGTGCTAGTTTCGGGACGAGCTCCTACAATGAGCAGTTCTTC. This encodes CSASFGTSSYNEQFF.

This chain joins TRBV28 and TRBJ1-6; D possibly corresponds to TRBD1 (6 bases). V gave up 2 bases and J gave up 6 bases, with 20 bases separating them. In germline, CDR1 is MDHEN, CDR2 SYDVKM. The CDR3 is 18 amino acids. This chain's CDR3 is CASSLRRLRLGANSPLHF. CDR3 sequence (DNA): TGTGCCAGCAGTTTACGCAGACTCCGGTTGGGGGCTAATTCACCCCTCCACTTT. Looking up the rest from reference TRBV28 and TRBJ1-6 gives the full variable domain: DVKVTQSSRYLVKRTGEKVFLECVQDMDHENMFWYRQDPGLGLRLIYFSYDVKMKEKGDIPEGYSVSREKKERFSLILESASTNQTSMYLCASSLRRLRLGANSPLHFGNGTRLTVT.

The rearrangement links TRBV2 to TRBJ1-5; 10 bases align to TRBD1. The CDR3 has 14 amino acids. Losses at the gene ends were 6 bases for V and 6 bases for J; bases not matched to a gene: 5. Germline V gene lookup returns CDR1 SNHLY and CDR2 FYNNEI. The CDR3 is CASSPGQGSQPQHF. CDR3 in DNA: TGTGCCAGCAGCCCGGGACAGGGGTCTCAGCCCCAGCATTTT. Based on the CDR3 plus reference TRBV2 and TRBJ1-5, the full variable domain is EPEVTQTPSHQVTQMGQEVILRCVPISNHLYFYWYRQILGQKVEFLVSFYNNEISEKSEIFDDQFSVERPDGSNFTLKIRSTKLEDSAMYFCASSPGQGSQPQHFGDGTRLSIL.

This chain connects TRBV28 to TRBJ1-5, with D perhaps TRBD1 (6 bases). The CDR3 extends over 14 amino acids. Per the germline V gene, CDR1 is MDHEN and CDR2 is SYDVKM. V shed 9 bases and J shed 7 bases, with 19 bases lying between them. The chain's CDR3 is CASRKYGGGQPQHF. The CDR3 DNA reads as TGTGCCAGTCGGAAGTATGGAGGGGGGCAGCCCCAGCATTTT.